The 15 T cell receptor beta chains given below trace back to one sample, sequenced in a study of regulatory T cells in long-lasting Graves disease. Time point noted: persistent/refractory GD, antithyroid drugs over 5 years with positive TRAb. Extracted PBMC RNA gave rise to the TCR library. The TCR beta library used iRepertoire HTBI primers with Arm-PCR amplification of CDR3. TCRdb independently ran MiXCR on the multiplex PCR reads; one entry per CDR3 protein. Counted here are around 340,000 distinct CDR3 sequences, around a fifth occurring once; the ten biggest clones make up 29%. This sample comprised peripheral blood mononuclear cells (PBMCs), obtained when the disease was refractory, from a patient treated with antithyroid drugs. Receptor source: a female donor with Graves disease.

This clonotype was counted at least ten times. CDR3 protein: CASSQEGTGGTQLFF. The CDR3 DNA reads TGTGCCAGCAGCCAAGAAGGGACAGGGGGGACACAACTGTTTTTT. The chain is built from TRBV4-2 and TRBJ1-4; 11 nucleotides line up with TRBD1. Trimming removed 0 bases from V and 12 bases from J; junction bases left unmatched: 6. This CDR3 spans 15 amino acids. Germline V gene sequence: CDR1 LGHNA, CDR2 YNFKEQ.

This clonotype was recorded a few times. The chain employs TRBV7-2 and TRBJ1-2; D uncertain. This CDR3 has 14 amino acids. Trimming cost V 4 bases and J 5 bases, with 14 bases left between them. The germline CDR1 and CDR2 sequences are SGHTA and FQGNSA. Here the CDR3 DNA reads TGTGCCAGCAGCTACGATACGATAGGGTATGGCTACACCTTC. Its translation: CASSYDTIGYGYTF.

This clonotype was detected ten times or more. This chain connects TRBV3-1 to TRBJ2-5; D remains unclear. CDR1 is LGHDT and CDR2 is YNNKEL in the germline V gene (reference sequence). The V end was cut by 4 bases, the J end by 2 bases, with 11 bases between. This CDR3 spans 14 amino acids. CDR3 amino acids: CASSPHGRQETQYF. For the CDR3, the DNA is TGTGCCAGCAGCCCACACGGCCGTCAAGAGACCCAGTACTTC.

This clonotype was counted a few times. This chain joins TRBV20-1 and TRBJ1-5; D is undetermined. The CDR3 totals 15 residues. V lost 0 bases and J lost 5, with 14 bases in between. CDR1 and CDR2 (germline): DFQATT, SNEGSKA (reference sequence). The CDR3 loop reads CSAREIPGPHQPQHF. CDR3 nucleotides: TGCAGTGCTAGAGAAATTCCGGGCCCCCATCAGCCCCAGCATTTT.

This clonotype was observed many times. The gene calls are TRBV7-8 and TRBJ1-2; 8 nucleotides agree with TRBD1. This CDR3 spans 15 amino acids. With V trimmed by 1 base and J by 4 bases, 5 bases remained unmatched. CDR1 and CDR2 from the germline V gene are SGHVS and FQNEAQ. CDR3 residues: CASSLGTGSSYGYTF. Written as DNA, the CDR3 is TGTGCCAGCAGCTTAGGGACAGGGTCAAGCTATGGCTACACCTTC.

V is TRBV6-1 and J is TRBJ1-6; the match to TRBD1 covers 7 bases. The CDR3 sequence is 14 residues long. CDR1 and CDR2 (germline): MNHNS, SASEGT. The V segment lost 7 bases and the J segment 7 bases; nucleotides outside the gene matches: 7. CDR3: CASKTETGNSPLHF. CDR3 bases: TGTGCCAGCAAAACGGAGACAGGGAATTCACCCCTCCACTTT.

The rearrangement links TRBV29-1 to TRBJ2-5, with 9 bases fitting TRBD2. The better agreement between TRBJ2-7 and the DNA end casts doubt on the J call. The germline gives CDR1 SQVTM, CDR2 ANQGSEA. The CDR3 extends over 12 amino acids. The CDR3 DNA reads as TGCAGCGTTGTAGCGGGAGCTTACGAGCAGTACTTC. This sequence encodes CSVVAGAYEQYF.

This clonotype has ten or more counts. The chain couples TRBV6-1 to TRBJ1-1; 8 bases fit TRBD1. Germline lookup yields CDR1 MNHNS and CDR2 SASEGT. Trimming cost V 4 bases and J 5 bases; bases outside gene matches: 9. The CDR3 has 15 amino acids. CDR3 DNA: TGTGCCAGCAGTGGCGGACAGGGAGGGGGGACTGAAGCTTTCTTT. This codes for CASSGGQGGGTEAFF.

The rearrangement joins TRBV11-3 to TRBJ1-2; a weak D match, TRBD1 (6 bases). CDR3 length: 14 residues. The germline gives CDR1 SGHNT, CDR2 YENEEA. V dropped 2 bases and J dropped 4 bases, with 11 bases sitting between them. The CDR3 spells CASSLTRGLYGYTF. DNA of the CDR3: TGTGCCAGCAGCTTAACCAGGGGTCTCTATGGCTACACCTTC. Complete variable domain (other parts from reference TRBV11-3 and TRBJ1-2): EAGVVQSPRYKIIEKKQPVAFWCNPISGHNTLYWYLQNLGQGPELLIRYENEEAVDDSQLPKDRFSAERLKGVDSTLKIQPAELGDSAVYLCASSLTRGLYGYTFGSGTRLTVV.

The CDR3 DNA is TGCGCCAGCAGCCAAGCATCTGAAGCTTTCTTT. This translates into CASSQASEAFF. The gene calls are TRBV4-1 and TRBJ1-1; no definite D call. Germline lookup yields CDR1 MGHRA and CDR2 YSYEKL. V was trimmed by 1 base and J by 6 bases, leaving 3 bases between them. CDR3 size: 11 residues.

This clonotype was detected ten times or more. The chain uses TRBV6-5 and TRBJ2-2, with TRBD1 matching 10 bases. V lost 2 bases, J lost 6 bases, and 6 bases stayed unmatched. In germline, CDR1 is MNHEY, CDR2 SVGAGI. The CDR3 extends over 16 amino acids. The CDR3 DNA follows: TGTGCCAGCAGTTACGAAGGGACAGGGGTCCCCGGGGAGCTGTTTTTT. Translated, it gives CASSYEGTGVPGELFF.

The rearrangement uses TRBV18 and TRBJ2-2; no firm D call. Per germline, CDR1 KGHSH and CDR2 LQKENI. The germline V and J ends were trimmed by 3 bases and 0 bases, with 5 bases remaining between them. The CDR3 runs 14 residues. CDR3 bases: TGTGCCAGCTCACCTCAGCCGAACACCGGGGAGCTGTTTTTT. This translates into CASSPQPNTGELFF. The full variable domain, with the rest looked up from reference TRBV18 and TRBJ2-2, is NAGVMQNPRHLVRRRGQEARLRCSPMKGHSHVYWYRQLPEEGLKFMVYLQKENIIDESGMPKERFSAEFPKEGPSILRIQQVVRGDSAAYFCASSPQPNTGELFFGEGSRLTVL.

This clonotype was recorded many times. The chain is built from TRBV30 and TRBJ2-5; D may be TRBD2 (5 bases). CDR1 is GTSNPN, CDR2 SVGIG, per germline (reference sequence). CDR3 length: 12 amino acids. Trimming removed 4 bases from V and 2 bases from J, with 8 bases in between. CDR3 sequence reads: CAWKSGQETQYF. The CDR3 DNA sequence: TGTGCCTGGAAAAGCGGACAAGAGACCCAGTACTTC. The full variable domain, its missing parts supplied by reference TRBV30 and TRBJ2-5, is SQTIHQWPATLVQPVGSPLSLECTVEGTSNPNLYWYRQAAGRGLQLLFYSVGIGQISSEVPQNLSASRPQDRQFILSSKKLLLSDSGFYLCAWKSGQETQYFGPGTRLLVL.

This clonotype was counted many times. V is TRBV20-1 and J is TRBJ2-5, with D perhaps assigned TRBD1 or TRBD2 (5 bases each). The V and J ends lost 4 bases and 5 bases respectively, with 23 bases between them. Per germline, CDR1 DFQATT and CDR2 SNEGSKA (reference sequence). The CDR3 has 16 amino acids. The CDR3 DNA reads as TGCAGTGCTACGATCCCAACCGGGCTCTGGGGGGAGACCCAGTACTTC. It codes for CSATIPTGLWGETQYF.

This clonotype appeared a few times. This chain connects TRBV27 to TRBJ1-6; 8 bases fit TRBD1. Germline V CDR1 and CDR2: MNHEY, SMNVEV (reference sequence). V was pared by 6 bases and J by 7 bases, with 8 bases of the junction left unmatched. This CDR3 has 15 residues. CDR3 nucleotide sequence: TGTGCCAGCAGCAAAGACAGGGGTATGAATTCACCCCTCCACTTT. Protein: CASSKDRGMNSPLHF.